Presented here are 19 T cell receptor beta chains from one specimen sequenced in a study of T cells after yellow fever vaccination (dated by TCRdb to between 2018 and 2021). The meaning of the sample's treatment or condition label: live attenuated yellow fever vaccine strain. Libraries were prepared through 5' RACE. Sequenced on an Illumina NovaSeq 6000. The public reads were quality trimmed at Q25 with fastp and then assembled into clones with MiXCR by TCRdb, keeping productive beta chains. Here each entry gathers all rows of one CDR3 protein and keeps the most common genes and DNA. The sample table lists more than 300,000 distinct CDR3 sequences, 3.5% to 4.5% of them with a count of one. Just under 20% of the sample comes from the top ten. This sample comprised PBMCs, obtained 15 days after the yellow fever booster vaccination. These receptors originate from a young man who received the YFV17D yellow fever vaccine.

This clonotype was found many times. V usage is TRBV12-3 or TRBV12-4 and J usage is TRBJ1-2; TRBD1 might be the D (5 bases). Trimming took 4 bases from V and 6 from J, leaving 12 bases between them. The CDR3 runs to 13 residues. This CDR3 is CASSWGVRDGYTF. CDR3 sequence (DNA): TGTGCCAGCAGTTGGGGGGTTAGGGATGGCTACACCTTC.

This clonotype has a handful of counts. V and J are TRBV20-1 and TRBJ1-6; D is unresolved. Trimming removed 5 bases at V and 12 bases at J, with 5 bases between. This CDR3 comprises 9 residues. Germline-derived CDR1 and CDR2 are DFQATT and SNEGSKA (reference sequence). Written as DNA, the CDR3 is TGCAGTGCTGGATTACCCCTCCACTTT. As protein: CSAGLPLHF.

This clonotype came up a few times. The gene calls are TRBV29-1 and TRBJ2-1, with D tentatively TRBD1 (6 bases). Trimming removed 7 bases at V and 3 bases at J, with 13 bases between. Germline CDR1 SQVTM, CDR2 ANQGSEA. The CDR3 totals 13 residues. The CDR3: CSARTVSYNEQFF. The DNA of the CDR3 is TGCAGCGCAAGGACAGTGAGCTACAATGAGCAGTTCTTC.

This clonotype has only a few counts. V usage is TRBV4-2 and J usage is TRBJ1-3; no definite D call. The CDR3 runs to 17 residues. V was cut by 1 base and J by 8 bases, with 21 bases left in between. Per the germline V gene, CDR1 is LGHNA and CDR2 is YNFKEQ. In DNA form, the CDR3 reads TGTGCCAGCAGCCAAGGAGTAGCTCAGGAAGGATTGGACACCATATATTTT. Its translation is CASSQGVAQEGLDTIYF.

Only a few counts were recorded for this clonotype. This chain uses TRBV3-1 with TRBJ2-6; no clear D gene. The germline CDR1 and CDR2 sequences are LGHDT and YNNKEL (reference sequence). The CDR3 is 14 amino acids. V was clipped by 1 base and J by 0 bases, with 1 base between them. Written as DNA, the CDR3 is TGTGCCAGCAGCCAAGTCTCTGGGGCCAACGTCCTGACTTTC. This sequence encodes CASSQVSGANVLTF.

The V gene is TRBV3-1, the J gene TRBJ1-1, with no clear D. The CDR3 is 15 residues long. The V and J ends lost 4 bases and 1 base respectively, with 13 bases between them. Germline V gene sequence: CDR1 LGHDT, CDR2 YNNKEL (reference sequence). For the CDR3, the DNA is TGTGCCAGCAGCCCCCTCGCGGGGAGGAACACTGAAGCTTTCTTT. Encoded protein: CASSPLAGRNTEAFF. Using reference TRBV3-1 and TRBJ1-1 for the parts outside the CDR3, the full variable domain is DTAVSQTPKYLVTQMGNDKSIKCEQNLGHDTMYWYKQDSKKFLKIMFSYNNKELIINETVPNRFSPKSPDKAHLNLHINSLELGDSAVYFCASSPLAGRNTEAFFGQGTRLTVV.

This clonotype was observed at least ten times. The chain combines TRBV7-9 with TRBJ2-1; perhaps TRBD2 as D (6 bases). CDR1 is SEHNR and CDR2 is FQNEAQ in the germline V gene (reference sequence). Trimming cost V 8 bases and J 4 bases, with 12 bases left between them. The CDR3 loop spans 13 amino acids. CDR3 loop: CASLGGLYNEQFF. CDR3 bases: TGTGCCAGCCTGGGAGGACTGTACAATGAGCAGTTCTTC.

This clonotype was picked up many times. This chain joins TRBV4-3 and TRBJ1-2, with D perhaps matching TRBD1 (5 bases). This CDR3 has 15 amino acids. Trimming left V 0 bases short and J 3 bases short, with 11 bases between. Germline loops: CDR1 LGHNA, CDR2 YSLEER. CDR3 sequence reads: CASSQEAGTYYGYTF. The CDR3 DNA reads TGCGCCAGCAGCCAAGAAGCCGGGACCTACTATGGCTACACCTTC.

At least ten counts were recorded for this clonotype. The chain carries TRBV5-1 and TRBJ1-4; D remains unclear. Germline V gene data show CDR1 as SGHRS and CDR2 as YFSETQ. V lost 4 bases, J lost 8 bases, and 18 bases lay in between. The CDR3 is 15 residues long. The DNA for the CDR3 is TGCGCCAGCAGCCGAGGGTCTCCGACGGGGGAAAAACTGTTTTTT. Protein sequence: CASSRGSPTGEKLFF.

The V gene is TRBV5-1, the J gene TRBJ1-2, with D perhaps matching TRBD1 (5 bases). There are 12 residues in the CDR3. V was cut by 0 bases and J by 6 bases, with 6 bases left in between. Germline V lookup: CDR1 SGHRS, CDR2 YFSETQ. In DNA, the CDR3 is TGCGCCAGCAGCTTGGACAGGCATGGCTACACCTTC. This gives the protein CASSLDRHGYTF. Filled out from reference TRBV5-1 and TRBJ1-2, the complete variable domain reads KAGVTQTPRYLIKTRGQQVTLSCSPISGHRSVSWYQQTPGQGLQFLFEYFSETQRNKGNFPGRFSGRQFSNSRSEMNVSTLELGDSALYLCASSLDRHGYTFGSGTRLTVV.

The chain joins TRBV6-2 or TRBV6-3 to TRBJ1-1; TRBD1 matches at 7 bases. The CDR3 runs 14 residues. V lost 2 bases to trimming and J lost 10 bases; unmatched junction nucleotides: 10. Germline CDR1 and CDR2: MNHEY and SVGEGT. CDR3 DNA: TGTGCCAGCAGTTACGCGGCCAGGGGGTATGGAGCTTTCTTT. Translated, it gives CASSYAARGYGAFF.

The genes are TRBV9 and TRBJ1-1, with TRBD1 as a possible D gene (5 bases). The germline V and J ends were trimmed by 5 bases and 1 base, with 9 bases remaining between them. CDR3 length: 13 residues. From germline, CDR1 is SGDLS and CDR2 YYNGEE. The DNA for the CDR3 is TGTGCCAGCAGGGAACAGGAGAACACTGAAGCTTTCTTT. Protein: CASREQENTEAFF.

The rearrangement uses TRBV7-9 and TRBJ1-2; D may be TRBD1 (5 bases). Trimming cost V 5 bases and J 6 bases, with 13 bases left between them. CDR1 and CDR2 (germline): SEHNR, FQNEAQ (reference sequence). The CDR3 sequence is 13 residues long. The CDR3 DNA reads TGTGCCAGCAGCCTCACAGGTGCCGATGGCTACACCTTC. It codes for CASSLTGADGYTF.

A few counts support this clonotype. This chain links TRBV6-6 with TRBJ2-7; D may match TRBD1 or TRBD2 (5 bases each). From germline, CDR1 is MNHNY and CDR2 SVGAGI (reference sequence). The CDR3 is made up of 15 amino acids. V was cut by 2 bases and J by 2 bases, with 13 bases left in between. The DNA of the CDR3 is TGTGCCAGCAGTTACCCCGGGACGGGGACCTACGAGCAGTACTTC. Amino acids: CASSYPGTGTYEQYF.

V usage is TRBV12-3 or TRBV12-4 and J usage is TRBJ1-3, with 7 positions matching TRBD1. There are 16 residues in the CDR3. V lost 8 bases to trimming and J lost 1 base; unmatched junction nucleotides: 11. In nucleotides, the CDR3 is TGTGCCAGCCTCCTCCGAGGGGGCACATCTGGAAACACCATATATTTT. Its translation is CASLLRGGTSGNTIYF.

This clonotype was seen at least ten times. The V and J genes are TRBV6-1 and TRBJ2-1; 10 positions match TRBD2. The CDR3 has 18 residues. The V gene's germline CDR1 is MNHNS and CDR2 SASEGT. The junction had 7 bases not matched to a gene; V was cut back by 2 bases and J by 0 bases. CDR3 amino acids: CASSEIAGGSSSYNEQFF. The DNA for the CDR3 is TGTGCCAGCAGTGAAATAGCGGGGGGCTCAAGCTCCTACAATGAGCAGTTCTTC.

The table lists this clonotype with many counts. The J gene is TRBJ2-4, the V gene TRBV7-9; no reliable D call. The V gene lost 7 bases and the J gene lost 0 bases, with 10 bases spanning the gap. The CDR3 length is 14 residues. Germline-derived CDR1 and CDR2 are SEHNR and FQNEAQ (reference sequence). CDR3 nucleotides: TGTGCCAGCACCGATGAGCTAGCCAAAAACATTCAGTACTTC. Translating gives CASTDELAKNIQYF.

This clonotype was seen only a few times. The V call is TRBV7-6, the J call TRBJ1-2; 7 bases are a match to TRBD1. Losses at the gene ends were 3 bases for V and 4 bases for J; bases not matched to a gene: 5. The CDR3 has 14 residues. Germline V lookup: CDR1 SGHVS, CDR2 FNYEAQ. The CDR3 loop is CASSFQGGGYGYTF. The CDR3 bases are TGTGCCAGCAGCTTCCAGGGGGGAGGCTATGGCTACACCTTC.

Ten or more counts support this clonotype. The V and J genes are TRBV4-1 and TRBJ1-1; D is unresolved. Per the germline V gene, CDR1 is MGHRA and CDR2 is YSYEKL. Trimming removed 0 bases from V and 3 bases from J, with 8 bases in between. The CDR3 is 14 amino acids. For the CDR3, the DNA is TGCGCCAGCAGCCAAGACCCCGGAGACACTGAAGCTTTCTTT. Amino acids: CASSQDPGDTEAFF.